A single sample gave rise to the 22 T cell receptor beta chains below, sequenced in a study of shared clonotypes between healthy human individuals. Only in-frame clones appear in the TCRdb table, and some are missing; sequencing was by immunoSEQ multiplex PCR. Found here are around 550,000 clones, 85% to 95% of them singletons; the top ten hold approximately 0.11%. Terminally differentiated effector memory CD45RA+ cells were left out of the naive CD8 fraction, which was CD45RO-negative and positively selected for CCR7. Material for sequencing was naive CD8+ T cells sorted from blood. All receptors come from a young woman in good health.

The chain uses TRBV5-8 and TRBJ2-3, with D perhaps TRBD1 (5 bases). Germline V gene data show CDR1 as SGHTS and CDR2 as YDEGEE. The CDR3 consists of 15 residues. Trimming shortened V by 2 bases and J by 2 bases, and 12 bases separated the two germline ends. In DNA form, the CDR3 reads TGTGCCAGCAGCTTTGGTCCAGGGAACACAGATACGCAGTATTTT. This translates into CASSFGPGNTDTQYF.

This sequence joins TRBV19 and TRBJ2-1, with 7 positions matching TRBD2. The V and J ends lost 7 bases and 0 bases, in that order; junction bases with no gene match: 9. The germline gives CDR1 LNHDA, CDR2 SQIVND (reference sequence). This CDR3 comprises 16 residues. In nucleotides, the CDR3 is TGTGCCAGTACCCCAGCGGGGCCATCCTCCTACAATGAGCAGTTCTTC. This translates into CASTPAGPSSYNEQFF. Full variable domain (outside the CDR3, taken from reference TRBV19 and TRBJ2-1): DGGITQSPKYLFRKEGQNVTLSCEQNLNHDAMYWYRQDPGQGLRLIYYSQIVNDFQKGDIAEGYSVSREKKESFPLTVTSAQKNPTAFYLCASTPAGPSSYNEQFFGPGTRLTVL.

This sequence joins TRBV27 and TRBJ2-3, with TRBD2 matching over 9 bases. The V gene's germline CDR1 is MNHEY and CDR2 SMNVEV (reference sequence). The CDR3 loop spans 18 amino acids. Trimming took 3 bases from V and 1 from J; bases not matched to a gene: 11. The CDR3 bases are TGTGCCAGCAGTTTTGTCGCGGGAGGGGTCGAGGGCACAGATACGCAGTATTTT. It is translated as CASSFVAGGVEGTDTQYF.

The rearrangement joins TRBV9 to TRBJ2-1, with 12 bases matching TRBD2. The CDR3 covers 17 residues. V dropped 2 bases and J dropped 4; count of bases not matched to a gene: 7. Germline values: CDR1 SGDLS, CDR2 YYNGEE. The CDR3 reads CASSVSSGRARYNEQFF. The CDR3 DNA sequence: TGTGCCAGCAGCGTGTCTAGCGGGAGGGCTCGGTACAATGAGCAGTTCTTC. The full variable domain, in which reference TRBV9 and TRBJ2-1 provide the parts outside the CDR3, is DSGVTQTPKHLITATGQRVTLRCSPRSGDLSVYWYQQSLDQGLQFLIQYYNGEERAKGNILERFSAQQFPDLHSELNLSSLELGDSALYFCASSVSSGRARYNEQFFGPGTRLTVL.

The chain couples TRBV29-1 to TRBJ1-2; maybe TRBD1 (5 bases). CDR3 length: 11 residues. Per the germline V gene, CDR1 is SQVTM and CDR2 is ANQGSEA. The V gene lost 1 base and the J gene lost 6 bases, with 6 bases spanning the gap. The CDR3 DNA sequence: TGCAGCGTTGAAGGGGGGAATGGCTACACCTTC. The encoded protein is CSVEGGNGYTF. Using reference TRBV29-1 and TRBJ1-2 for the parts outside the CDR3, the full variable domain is SAVISQKPSRDICQRGTSLTIQCQVDSQVTMMFWYRQQPGQSLTLIATANQGSEATYESGFVIDKFPISRPNLTFSTLTVSNMSPEDSSIYLCSVEGGNGYTFGSGTRLTVV.

Here the CDR3 reads CASSDSYNQPQHF. DNA of the CDR3: TGTGCCAGCAGTGACAGTTACAATCAGCCCCAGCATTTT. The V and J genes are TRBV2 and TRBJ1-5; D unresolved. The V and J ends lost 3 bases and 3 bases respectively, with 6 bases between them. This CDR3 has 13 residues. Looked up from germline, CDR1 is SNHLY and CDR2 is FYNNEI.

The CDR3 DNA sequence: TGTGCCAGCAGCCTGGACAGGGGCACTGAAGCTTTCTTT. This translates into CASSLDRGTEAFF. The chain has TRBV9 and TRBJ1-1; 9 bases are shared with TRBD1. Germline V gives CDR1 SGDLS, CDR2 YYNGEE. V shed 4 bases, J shed 4 bases, and the junction held 2 bases outside the gene matches. The CDR3 totals 13 residues.

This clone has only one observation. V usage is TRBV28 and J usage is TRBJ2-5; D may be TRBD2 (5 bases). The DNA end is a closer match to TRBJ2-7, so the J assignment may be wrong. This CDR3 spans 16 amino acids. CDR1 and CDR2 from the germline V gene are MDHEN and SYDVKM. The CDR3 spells CASSFPLAGGDYEQYF. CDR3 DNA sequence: TGTGCCAGCAGTTTCCCTCTAGCTGGAGGTGACTACGAGCAGTACTTC.

The CDR3 nucleotides are TGTGCCAGCAGCTTAAGGCTCCGGCGGGATTACAATGAGCAGTTCTTC. Translation: CASSLRLRRDYNEQFF. V usage is TRBV11-2 and J usage is TRBJ2-1; weak D call: TRBD2 (6 bases). This CDR3 has 16 amino acids. The V end lost 2 bases, the J end lost 4 bases, and 15 bases lay between the germline ends. Germline-derived CDR1 and CDR2 are SGHAT and FQNNGV.

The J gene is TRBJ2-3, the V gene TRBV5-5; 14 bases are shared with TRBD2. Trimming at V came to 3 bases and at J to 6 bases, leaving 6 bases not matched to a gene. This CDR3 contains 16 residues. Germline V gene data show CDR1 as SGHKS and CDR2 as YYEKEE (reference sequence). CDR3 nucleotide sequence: TGTGCCAGCAGCTCCGGGACTAGCGGGAGTTCGGATACGCAGTATTTT. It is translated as CASSSGTSGSSDTQYF.

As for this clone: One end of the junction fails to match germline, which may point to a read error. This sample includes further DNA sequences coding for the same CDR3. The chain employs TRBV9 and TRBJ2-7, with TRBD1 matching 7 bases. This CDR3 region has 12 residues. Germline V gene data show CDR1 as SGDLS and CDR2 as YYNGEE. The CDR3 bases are TGTGCTAGCAGCCAGGGGGATTACGAGCAGTACTTC. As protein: CASSQGDYEQYF.

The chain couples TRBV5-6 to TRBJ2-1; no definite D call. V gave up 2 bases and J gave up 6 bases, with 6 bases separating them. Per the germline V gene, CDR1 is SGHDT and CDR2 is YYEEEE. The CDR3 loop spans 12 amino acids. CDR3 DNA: TGTGCCAGCAGCTTCTGGTTCAATGAGCAGTTCTTC. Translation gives CASSFWFNEQFF. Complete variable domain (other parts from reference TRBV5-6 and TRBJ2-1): DAGVTQSPTHLIKTRGQQVTLRCSPKSGHDTVSWYQQALGQGPQFIFQYYEEEERQRGNFPDRFSGHQFPNYSSELNVNALLLGDSALYLCASSFWFNEQFFGPGTRLTVL.

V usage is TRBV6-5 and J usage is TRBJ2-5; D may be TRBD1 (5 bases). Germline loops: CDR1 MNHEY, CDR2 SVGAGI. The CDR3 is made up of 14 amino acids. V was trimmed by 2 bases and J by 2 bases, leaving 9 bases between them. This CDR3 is CASSYQGNQETQYF. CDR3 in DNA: TGTGCCAGCAGTTACCAGGGCAATCAAGAGACCCAGTACTTC.

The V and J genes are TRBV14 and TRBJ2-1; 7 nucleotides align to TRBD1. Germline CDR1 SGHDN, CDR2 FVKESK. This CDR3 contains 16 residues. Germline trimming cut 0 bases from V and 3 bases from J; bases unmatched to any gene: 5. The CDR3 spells CASSQEVGTDYNEQFF. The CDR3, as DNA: TGTGCCAGCAGCCAAGAGGTAGGGACAGACTACAATGAGCAGTTCTTC.

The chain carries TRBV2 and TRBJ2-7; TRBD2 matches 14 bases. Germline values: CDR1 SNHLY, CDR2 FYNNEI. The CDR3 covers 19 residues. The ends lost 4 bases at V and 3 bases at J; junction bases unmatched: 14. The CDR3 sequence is CASSGTPGLAGDRFYEQYF. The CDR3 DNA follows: TGTGCCAGCAGTGGAACCCCGGGACTAGCGGGAGACCGATTCTACGAGCAGTACTTC.

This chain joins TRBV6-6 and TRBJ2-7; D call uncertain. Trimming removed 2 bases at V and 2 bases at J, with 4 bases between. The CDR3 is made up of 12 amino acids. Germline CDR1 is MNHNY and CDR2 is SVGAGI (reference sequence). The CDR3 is CASSYLTYEQYF. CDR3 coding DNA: TGTGCCAGCAGTTACCTGACCTACGAGCAGTACTTC.

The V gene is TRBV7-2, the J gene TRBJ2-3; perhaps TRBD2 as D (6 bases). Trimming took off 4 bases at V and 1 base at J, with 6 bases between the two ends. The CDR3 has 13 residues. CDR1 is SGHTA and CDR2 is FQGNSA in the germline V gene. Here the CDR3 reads CASSWGGTDTQYF. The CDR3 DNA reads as TGTGCCAGCAGCTGGGGGGGCACAGATACGCAGTATTTT.

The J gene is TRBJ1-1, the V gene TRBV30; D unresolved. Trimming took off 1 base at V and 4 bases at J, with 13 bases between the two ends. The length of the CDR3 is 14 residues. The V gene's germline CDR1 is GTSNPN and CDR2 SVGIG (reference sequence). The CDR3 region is CAWSEDFRGTEAFF. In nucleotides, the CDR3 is TGTGCCTGGAGTGAGGACTTCCGGGGCACTGAAGCTTTCTTT.

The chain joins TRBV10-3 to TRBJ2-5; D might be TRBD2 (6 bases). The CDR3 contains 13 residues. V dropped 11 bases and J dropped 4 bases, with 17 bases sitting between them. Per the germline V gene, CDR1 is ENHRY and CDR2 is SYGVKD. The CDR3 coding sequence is TGTGCCTCGGGGGACGAGGGGATAGAGACCCAGTACTTC. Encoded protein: CASGDEGIETQYF.

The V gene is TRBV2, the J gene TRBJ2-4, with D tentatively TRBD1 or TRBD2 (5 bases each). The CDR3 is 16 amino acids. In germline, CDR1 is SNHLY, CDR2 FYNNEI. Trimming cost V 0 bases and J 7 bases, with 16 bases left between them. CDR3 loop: CASSEAPGTGRNIQYF. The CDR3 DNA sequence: TGTGCCAGCAGTGAAGCGCCCGGGACCGGCAGGAACATTCAGTACTTC.

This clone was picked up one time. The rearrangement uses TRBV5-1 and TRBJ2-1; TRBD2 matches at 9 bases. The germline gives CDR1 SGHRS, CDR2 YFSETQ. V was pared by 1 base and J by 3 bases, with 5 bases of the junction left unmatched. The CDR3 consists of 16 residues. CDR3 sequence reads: CASSLPELAGYNEQFF. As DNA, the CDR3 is TGCGCCAGCAGCTTGCCAGAACTAGCGGGCTACAATGAGCAGTTCTTC.

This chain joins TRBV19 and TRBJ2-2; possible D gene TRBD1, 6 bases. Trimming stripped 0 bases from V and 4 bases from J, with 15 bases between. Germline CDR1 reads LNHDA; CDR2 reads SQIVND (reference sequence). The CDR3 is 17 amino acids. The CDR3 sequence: CASSIDLETGLTGELFF. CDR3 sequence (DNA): TGTGCCAGTAGTATAGATCTGGAGACAGGTCTCACCGGGGAGCTGTTTTTT.